This TCR beta chain was found in a study of T cell changes during pregnancy in multiple sclerosis. Generated by immunoSEQ multiplex PCR, the TCRdb table keeps only in-frame clones and is missing some. The table lists about 80,000 clones, 92% of them singletons. Germline V gene data show CDR1 as KGHSH and CDR2 as LQKENI. The germline V and J ends were trimmed by 2 bases and 0 bases, with 14 bases remaining between them. The CDR3 runs to 17 residues. The sequence came from a female donor with multiple sclerosis, enrolled in a pregnancy study. The rearrangement links TRBV18 to TRBJ1-5, with TRBD1 as a possible D gene (5 bases). This specimen consisted of peripheral blood, obtained before pregnancy. CDR3 sequence: CASSPARAVNSNQPQHF. As DNA, the CDR3 is TGTGCCAGCTCACCAGCCAGGGCAGTAAATAGCAATCAGCCCCAGCATTTT.